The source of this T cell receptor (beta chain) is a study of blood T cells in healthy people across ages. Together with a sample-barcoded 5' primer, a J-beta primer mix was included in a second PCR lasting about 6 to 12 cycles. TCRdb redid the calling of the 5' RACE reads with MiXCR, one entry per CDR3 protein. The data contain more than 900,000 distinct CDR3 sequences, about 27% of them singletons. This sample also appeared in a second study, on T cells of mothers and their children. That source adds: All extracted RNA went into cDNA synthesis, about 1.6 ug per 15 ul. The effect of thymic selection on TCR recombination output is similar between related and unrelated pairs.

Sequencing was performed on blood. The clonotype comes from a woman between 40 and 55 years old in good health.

The CDR3 DNA follows: TGTGCCAGCAGCTTAGTGTTTCGGACAGGGGTAGATGAGCAGTTCTTC. This codes for CASSLVFRTGVDEQFF. This chain uses TRBV7-2 with TRBJ2-1, with 9 bases lining up with TRBD1. Germline-derived CDR1 and CDR2 are SGHTA and FQGNSA. This CDR3 spans 16 amino acids. V dropped 1 base and J dropped 8; count of bases not matched to a gene: 9. Full variable domain (remainder filled in from reference TRBV7-2 and TRBJ2-1): GAGVSQSPSNKVTEKGKDVELRCDPISGHTALYWYRQSLGQGLEFLIYFQGNSAPDKSGLPSDRFSAERTGGSVSTLTIQRTQQEDSAVYLCASSLVFRTGVDEQFFGPGTRLTVL.